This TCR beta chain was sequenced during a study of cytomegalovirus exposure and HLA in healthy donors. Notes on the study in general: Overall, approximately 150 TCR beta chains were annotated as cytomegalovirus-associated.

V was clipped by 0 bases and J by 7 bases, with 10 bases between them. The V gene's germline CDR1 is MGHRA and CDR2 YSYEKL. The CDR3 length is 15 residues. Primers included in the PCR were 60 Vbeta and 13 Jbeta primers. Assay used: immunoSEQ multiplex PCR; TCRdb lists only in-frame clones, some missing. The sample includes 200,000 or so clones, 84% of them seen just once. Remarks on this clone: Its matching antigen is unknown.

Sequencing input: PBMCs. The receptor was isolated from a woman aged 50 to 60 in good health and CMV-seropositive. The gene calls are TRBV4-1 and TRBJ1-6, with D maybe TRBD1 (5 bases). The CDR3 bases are TGCGCCAGCAGCCAAGATGCAGGGATGAATTCACCCCTCCACTTT. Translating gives CASSQDAGMNSPLHF.